This T cell receptor (beta chain) was captured by sequencing in a study of T cell changes during pregnancy in multiple sclerosis. The protocol was immunoSEQ multiplex PCR, while the TCRdb copy is restricted to in-frame clones and leaves out a portion. Here the sample spans approximately 96,000 clones, 92% being singletons. CDR3 length: 15 amino acids. The V and J ends lost 2 bases and 0 bases respectively, with 10 bases between them. CDR1 and CDR2 (germline): KGHSH, LQKENI. To note about this clone: Other DNA sequences in the same sample also yield this CDR3.

J is TRBJ1-1 and V is TRBV18, with D possibly matching TRBD1 (5 bases). The sample here was peripheral blood, taken after pregnancy. The source of this sequence is a female donor in good health, enrolled as a control in a pregnancy study. The CDR3 protein is CASSPRTTVNTEAFF. In nucleotides, the CDR3 is TGTGCCAGCTCACCAAGGACAACGGTGAACACTGAAGCTTTCTTT.